This TCR beta chain was identified during a study of Graves' ophthalmopathy and Graves' hyperthyroidism. The authors amplified TCR beta CDR3 regions, and they did so from RNA transcripts for repertoire sequencing. Following a first-round RT-PCR that used HTBI primers, a second-round multiplex PCR was carried out. Via MiXCR, TCRdb re-called the multiplex PCR reads, giving one row per CDR3 protein. The top ten hold around 10% of the sample, which has 1 million to 1.3 million distinct CDR3 sequences, approximately 35% seen once. The germline V and J ends were trimmed by 10 bases and 9 bases, with 13 bases remaining between them. The CDR3 is 10 residues long. Germline V gives CDR1 ENHRY, CDR2 SYGVKD.

The clonotype comes from an adult man with Graves' hyperthyroidism. The chain couples TRBV10-3 to TRBJ2-7, with D perhaps assigned TRBD1 or TRBD2 (5 bases each). Sequenced: peripheral blood or thyroid tissue (not recorded which). CDR3: CATTRAGQYF. CDR3 nucleotides: TGTGCCACCACCAGGGCGGGGCAGTACTTC.